At least ten counts were recorded for the clone carrying this T cell receptor (beta chain). Antigen specificity is unknown. This CDR3 has 16 residues. The V gene lost 1 base and the J gene lost 0 bases, with 12 bases spanning the gap. In germline, CDR1 is SGHTA, CDR2 FQGNSA. The sample originates from a study of T cell repertoires in cytomegalovirus infection. Study background: Signatures in public TCR beta sequences pointed to both CMV infection and matching HLA type.

TCRdb redid the calling of the reads with MiXCR, one entry per CDR3 protein. The sample yields about 500,000 distinct CDR3 sequences, about 33% seen once. V gene TRBV7-2 combines with J gene TRBJ1-2; D is unresolved. The input for sequencing was cultured PBMCs, taken from culture after CMV antigen stimulation. The origin of this receptor is a human donor in good health (CMV status not recorded). Some clones in this sample may be carry-over from other donors' samples. This chain's CDR3 is CASSLGTVMTNYGYTF. The CDR3 region has the DNA TGTGCCAGCAGCTTAGGAACAGTGATGACTAACTATGGCTACACCTTC.